This TCR beta chain was retrieved from a study of long-term antiretroviral therapy in people with HIV. Study findings and constraints: Across all time points, the repertoire was dominated by clones that expanded before ART. Post-ART diversity increased but stayed below transplant donor controls.

With survey level as its setting, the immunoSEQ assay was v3.0. Per-sample TRB depth target: about 35,000-50,000 T-cell genomes. Sequenced by immunoSEQ multiplex PCR; TCRdb stores in-frame clones only, minus some. The sample consists of about 26,000 clones, about 84% of them appearing once. Trimming took 2 bases from V and 6 from J, leaving 6 bases between them. Germline assignment: CDR1 SGHDN and CDR2 FVKESK. The CDR3 consists of 12 residues. There was at least one pre-ART PBMC sample for each donor, plus at least two post-ART PBMC samples. A note on this clone: Its cognate antigen is unknown.

The receptor was isolated from a man aged 40-55 years with HIV. The input for sequencing was unsorted PBMCs, taken 4.7 to 5 years after starting antiretroviral therapy. This chain joins TRBV14 and TRBJ2-3; D is unresolved. CDR3 nucleotides: TGTGCCAGCAGCCAACTAAGGGATACGCAGTATTTT. This encodes CASSQLRDTQYF.